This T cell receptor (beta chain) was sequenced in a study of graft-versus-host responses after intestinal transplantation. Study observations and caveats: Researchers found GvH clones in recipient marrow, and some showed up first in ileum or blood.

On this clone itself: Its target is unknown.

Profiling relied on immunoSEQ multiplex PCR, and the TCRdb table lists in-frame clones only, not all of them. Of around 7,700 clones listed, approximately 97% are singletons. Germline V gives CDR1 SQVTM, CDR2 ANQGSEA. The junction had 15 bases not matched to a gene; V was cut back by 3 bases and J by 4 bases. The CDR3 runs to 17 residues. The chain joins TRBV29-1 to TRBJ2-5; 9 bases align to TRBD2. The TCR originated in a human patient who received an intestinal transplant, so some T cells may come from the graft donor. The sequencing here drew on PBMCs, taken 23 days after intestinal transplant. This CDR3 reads CSVEILTGTSLRETQYF. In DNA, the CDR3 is TGCAGCGTTGAGATCCTTACCGGGACTAGCTTAAGAGAGACCCAGTACTTC.